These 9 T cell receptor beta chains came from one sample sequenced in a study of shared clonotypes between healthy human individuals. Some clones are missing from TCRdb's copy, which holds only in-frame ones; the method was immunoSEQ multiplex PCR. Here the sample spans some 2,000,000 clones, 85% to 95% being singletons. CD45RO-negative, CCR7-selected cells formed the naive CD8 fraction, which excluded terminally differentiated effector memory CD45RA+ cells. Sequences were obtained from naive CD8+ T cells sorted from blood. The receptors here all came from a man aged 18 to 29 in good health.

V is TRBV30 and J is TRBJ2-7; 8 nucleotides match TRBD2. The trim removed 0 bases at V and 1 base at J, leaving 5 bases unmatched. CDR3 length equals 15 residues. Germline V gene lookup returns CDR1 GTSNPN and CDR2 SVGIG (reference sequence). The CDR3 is CAWSVEAGASYEQYF. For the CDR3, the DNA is TGTGCCTGGAGTGTCGAAGCGGGAGCGTCCTACGAGCAGTACTTC.

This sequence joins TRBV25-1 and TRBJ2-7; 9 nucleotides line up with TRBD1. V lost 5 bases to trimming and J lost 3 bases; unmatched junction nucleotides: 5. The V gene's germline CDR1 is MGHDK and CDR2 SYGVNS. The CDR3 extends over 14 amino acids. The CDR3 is CASSPTDRGYEQYF. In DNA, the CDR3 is TGTGCCAGCAGTCCCACGGACAGGGGCTACGAGCAGTACTTC.

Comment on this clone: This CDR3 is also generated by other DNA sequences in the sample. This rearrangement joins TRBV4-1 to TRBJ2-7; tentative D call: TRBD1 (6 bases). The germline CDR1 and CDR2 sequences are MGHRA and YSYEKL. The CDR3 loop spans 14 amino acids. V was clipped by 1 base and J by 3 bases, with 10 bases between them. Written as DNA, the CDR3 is TGCGCCAGCAGCCAAGGGACAGCTAACTACGAGCAGTACTTC. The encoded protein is CASSQGTANYEQYF.

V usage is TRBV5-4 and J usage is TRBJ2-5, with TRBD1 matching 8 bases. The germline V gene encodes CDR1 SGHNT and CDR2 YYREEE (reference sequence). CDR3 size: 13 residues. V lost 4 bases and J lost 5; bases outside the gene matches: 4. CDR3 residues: CASSPRQGETQYF. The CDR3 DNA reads TGTGCCAGCAGCCCCAGACAGGGGGAGACCCAGTACTTC.

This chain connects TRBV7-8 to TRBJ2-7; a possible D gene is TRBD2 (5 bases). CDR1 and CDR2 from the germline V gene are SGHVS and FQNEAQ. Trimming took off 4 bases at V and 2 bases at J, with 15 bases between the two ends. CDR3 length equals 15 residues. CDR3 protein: CASSWEPGPTYEQYF. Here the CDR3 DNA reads TGTGCCAGCAGCTGGGAGCCGGGTCCTACCTACGAGCAGTACTTC. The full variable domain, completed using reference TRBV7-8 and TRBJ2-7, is GAGVSQSPRYKVAKRGQDVALRCDPISGHVSLFWYQQALGQGPEFLTYFQNEAQLDKSGLPSDRFFAERPEGSVSTLKIQRTQQEDSAVYLCASSWEPGPTYEQYFGPGTRLTVT.

The CDR3 DNA reads TGTGCCAGCAGCCGACAGGGTGTAGCCTACGAGCAGTACTTC. Protein sequence: CASSRQGVAYEQYF. This chain connects TRBV7-9 to TRBJ2-7; 7 positions match TRBD1. The CDR3 contains 14 residues. The ends lost 5 bases at V and 2 bases at J; junction bases unmatched: 6. CDR1 and CDR2 (germline): SEHNR, FQNEAQ (reference sequence). The variable domain in full, completed from reference TRBV7-9 and TRBJ2-7, reads DTGVSQNPRHKITKRGQNVTFRCDPISEHNRLYWYRQTLGQGPEFLTYFQNEAQLEKSRLLSDRFSAERPKGSFSTLEIQRTEQGDSAMYLCASSRQGVAYEQYFGPGTRLTVT.

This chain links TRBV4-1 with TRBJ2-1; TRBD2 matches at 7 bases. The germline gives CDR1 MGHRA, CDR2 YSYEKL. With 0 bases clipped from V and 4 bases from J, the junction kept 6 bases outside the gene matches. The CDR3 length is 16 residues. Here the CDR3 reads CASSQDHGGRYNEQFF. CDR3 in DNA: TGCGCCAGCAGCCAAGATCATGGCGGGAGATACAATGAGCAGTTCTTC.

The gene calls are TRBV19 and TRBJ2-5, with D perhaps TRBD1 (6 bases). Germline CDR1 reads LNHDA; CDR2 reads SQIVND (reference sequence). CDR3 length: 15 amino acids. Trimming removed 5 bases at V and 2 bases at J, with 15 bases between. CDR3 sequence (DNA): TGTGCCAGTAGTCCTATGACAGGTGGGCAAGAGACCCAGTACTTC. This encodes CASSPMTGGQETQYF.

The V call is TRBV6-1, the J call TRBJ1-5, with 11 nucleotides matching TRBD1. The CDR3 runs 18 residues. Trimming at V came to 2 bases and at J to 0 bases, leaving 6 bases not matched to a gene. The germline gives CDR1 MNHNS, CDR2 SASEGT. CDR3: CASSETRTGGYSNQPQHF. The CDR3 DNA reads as TGTGCCAGCAGTGAAACAAGGACAGGGGGCTATAGCAATCAGCCCCAGCATTTT.